This T cell receptor (beta chain) is drawn from a study of cytomegalovirus exposure and HLA in healthy donors listed by TCRdb under 2017. For the wider study: In an earlier analysis of under 600 of the donors, approximately 260 Gb of sequence data and 117 million unique TCR beta sequences from about 190 million T cells were reported. About 280 gigabases of sequencing data and around 88 million unique TCR sequences made up an early release that covered approximately 650 HLA-typed donors. The genetic ancestry cluster associated with self-reported Caucasian donors included 70% to 85% of the 300 to 450 genotyped donors. The study was designed to test whether signatures of past pathogen exposure could be identified by cataloging public T cell receptors. The T cell repertoires of about 700 subjects were profiled by immunosequencing and related to cytomegalovirus serostatus. A separate validation cohort of some 130 different subjects was used in addition to the roughly 620-subject first cohort. To predict cytomegalovirus infection status, the study brought together high-throughput TCR immunosequencing, statistical association of individual TCRs with disease status, and machine learning. A later analysis re-examined previously published TCR beta repertoires from more than 600 donors and added high-resolution HLA genotyping to investigate patterns of TCR occurrence. The later analysis used no new phenotypic data to find candidate immune exposures, relying instead on TCR beta sequences and their occurrence across donors. An earlier analysis of roughly 600 of the donors used high-throughput TCR beta sequencing to judge whether each TCR beta V gene segment behaved as functional or pseudogenic. Donor age, sex, ethnicity and CMV serostatus were compiled together with the repertoire data. In a later genetic analysis, genome-wide SNP genotypes for about 65% of the roughly 670 donors were used, and that subset was treated as a discovery cohort. Every repertoire in the discovery cohort had been generated on one and the same sequencing platform. Class I and class II HLA loci were covered by the typing at four-digit resolution. Typing coverage differed by locus: A, B, C, DRB1 and DQB1 were typed in roughly 620-630 donors, DQA1 in about 510, DPA1 in roughly 590, and DPB1 in around 490. Roughly 5 DR-DQ haplotypes were handled as single units for association and clustering, since linkage in the cohort was strong. Among 350 to 400 genotyped donors of the cohort, an average of 235,054 unique TCR beta nucleotide sequences were sequenced per donor, roughly 18% of them non-productive. On the study overall, not on this receptor specifically: The study listed 164 TCR beta chains as associated with cytomegalovirus. In a later genetic analysis, a missense DCLRE1C variant was associated with V-gene and J-gene trimming of TCR beta chains, and the association was replicated in an independent cohort. A later analysis found that most CMV-associated TCR beta chains appeared HLA-restricted, with HLA associations seemingly driven largely by CMV exposure. Immune exposure information for the cohort was limited to CMV serostatus. A later analysis reported that several top co-occurrence clusters appeared linked to parvovirus B19, influenza, CMV and Epstein-Barr virus. When HLA alleles, especially DR and DQ, strongly co-occurred, TCR associations were difficult to assign to individual alleles. Broadly in line with IMGT annotations, most TCR beta V segments showed up in productive rearrangements about 90% or about 30% of the time in an earlier analysis of roughly 590 of the donors. The authors suggested that the approach could potentially be extended to other disease states and immunological phenotypes. Because the 87-base-pair reads could not distinguish some IMGT-functional V segments, including TRBV6-2 and TRBV6-3, those segments were excluded. While some public TCRs were present in many individuals, most TCR sequences turned up only very rarely across donors. Because counts were too low, seventeen rarely observed V segments, including chromosome 9 orphons, were left out of the earlier analysis of 587 of the donors. Specific HLA alleles were associated with 15,000 to 20,000 TCR beta sequences at a false discovery rate of 0.05 in a later analysis. A few of the identified cytomegalovirus-associated TCR beta chains were confirmed in vitro to be specific for cytomegalovirus antigens. Linkage disequilibrium might explain the correlated functional status among segregating V segments, but an unknown experimental factor could not be ruled out. In both the original and validation cohorts, the classifier was reported to diagnose cytomegalovirus status with high specificity and sensitivity. Because HLA typing was missing for some donors at each locus, association tests included only the typed subset. In a later analysis, TCR association rates were found to vary across HLA loci, with the most associated TCRs seen for DRB1 alleles and the fewest for HLA-C alleles. According to a later genetic analysis, donors in an Asian-associated ancestry cluster had fewer N-insertions in productive TCRs than the roughly 660-donor mean. The cohort was sequenced for TCR beta chains only, and without alpha or paired-chain data the features that could be detected were limited. A further reported finding was that TCR beta sequences accurately predicted the HLA-A and HLA-B alleles for most subjects in the first cohort. A later analysis found that HLA-associated TCR beta chains were more clonally expanded and had lower generation probabilities than equally common non-associated chains. Presence/absence analyses assumed roughly uniform sequencing depth across donors, an assumption that may not hold. A group of highly shared sequence variants was considered likely to be a technical artifact of the sequencing pipeline.

Receptors were amplified or captured by the immunoSEQ multiplex PCR assay. The multiplex PCR relied on a mix of 60 forward primers for TCR Vbeta segments and 13 reverse primers for TCR Jbeta segments. Amplification of the CDR3 region of rearranged TCR beta genes was performed with a multiplex PCR assay on genomic DNA. On the Illumina HiSeq System, the amplified TCR beta libraries were sequenced as 87-base-pair reads. The source study handled its data this way. A later analysis counted tens of millions of unique TCR beta chains across the 500 to 850 repertoires, and around 9.9 million of these chains were shared by at least two donors. To remove PCR and sequencing errors, raw reads were error-corrected and collapsed into unique sequences using a nearest-neighbor algorithm that merged closely related sequences. CDR3 sequences were aligned to IMGT reference sequences to assign V, D and J gene segments. For a sequence to be retained, a match of at least six nucleotides to both a V gene segment and a J gene segment was required. Rearrangements were classified as productive when the CDR3 lacked stop codons and remained in frame with V and J, and all other rearrangements were classified as non-productive. CDR3 was defined according to IMGT convention as the region running from the second conserved V-encoded cysteine to the conserved J-encoded phenylalanine. The earlier analysis of about 560 of the donors excluded any sequence lacking an unambiguous match to a single V gene segment. An earlier analysis of roughly 590 of the donors called V segments functional above 56.7% productive rearrangements and segregating when the between-donor standard deviation exceeded 5%. A statistical classification framework was developed to diagnose cytomegalovirus status using the catalog of TCR beta chain sequences. In a later analysis, TCR nucleotide sequences were compared against IMGT/GENE-DB human TR gene sequences so that V and J genes could be assigned. In a later analysis, CDR3 sequences and most-parsimonious VDJ recombination scenarios were assigned using the TCRdist pipeline. In a later analysis, each TCR beta chain was defined by its CDR3 amino acid sequence together with its V-gene family, and reads lacking a unique V-gene family were excluded. A later analysis removed several hundred highly shared, low-generation-probability nucleotide sequences to deal with suspected cross-contamination and a sequencing artifact. In a later analysis, a clonal expansion index was calculated for each public chain from normalized within-repertoire ranks of inferred template counts. Generation probabilities in a later analysis came from a VDJ recombination model fitted to out-of-frame rearrangements, and those results were checked against IGoR. In a later analysis, hypergeometric tests were used to score TCR-TCR, TCR-HLA and TCR-CMV co-occurrence, with a repertoire-size bias correction applied to TCR pairs. In a later analysis, false discovery rates were estimated by permuting HLA or CMV assignments 20 times. In a later analysis, co-occurring TCRs were grouped with DBSCAN, and TCRdist sequence similarity was added when clustering was performed within HLA-allele-positive subsets. Repertoires with fewer than 30,000 or more than 120,000 public chains, plus five repertoires with anomalous nucleotide sharing, were excluded from co-occurrence clustering. Held by TCRdb, this immuneACCESS table contains in-frame sequences only and omits some clones. Under half of the omission traces to an unresolved V gene where checked; the cause of the rest is unknown. For V, J and clone size, that table is used; D and trimming come from the DNA. For this sample there are approximately 160,000 clones; around 80% appear just once. Together, the top ten hold 4.9% of the sample.

As for this clone: The antigen it recognizes is unknown. No qualities accompany the bases; no much larger clone lies one base away.

The cohort was made up of about 670 healthy bone marrow donors. At the time of sampling, all cohort members were nominally healthy, though unrecorded immune exposures were likely present. The donor was CMV seronegative and belonged to the group of over 350 seronegative cohort members. A peripheral blood sample was provided by each donor, and peripheral blood mononuclear cells were used for TCR beta sequencing. Genomic DNA extraction from the blood cell samples was performed with the Qiagen DNeasy Blood Extraction Kit. CDR1 and CDR2 are read off the germline V gene as LGHNA and YNFKEQ. The CDR3 spans 15 residues, from the cysteine through the phenylalanine. This entry keeps only the CDR3 DNA: 45 bases, framed from base 1. Germline trimming: 5 bases from V, 1 base from J; junction bases outside gene matches: 5.

The sequence links TRBV4-2 to TRBJ2-1; TRBD2 matches 7 bases in the middle. Sequences were obtained from PBMCs. This clonotype originated in a male donor in good health and CMV-seronegative. The CDR3 in this case is CASSEAGRSYNEQFF. The DNA is TGTGCCAGCAGCGAGGCCGGGAGGTCCTACAATGAGCAGTTCTTC.